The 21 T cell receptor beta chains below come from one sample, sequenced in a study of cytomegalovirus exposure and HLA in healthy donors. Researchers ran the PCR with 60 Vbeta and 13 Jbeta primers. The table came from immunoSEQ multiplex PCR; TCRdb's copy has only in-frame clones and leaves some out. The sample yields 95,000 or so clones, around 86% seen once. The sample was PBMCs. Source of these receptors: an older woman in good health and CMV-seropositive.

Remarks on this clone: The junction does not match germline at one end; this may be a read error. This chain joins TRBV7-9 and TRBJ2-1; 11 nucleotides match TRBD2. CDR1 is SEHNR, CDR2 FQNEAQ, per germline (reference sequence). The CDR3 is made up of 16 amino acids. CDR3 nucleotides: TGTTCCAGCAGCTTTAGCGGTTTAGCGGGAGGGAATGAGCAGTTCTTC. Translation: CSSSFSGLAGGNEQFF.

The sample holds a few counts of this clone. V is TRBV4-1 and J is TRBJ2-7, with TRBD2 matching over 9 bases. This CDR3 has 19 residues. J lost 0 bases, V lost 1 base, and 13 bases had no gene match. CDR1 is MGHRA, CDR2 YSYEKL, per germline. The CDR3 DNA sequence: TGCGCCAGCAGCCAAGTCAGAGCCGGGGCTAGCGGGACCTCCTACGAGCAGTACTTC. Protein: CASSQVRAGASGTSYEQYF.

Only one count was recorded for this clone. The CDR3 nucleotides are TGTGCCAGCTCACCATCTAGGGATACGCAGTATTTT. Translating gives CASSPSRDTQYF. The genes are TRBV18 and TRBJ2-3; D gene uncertain. This CDR3 is built from 12 residues. V was pared by 2 bases and J by 6 bases, with 6 bases between. Per the germline V gene, CDR1 is KGHSH and CDR2 is LQKENI.

CDR3: CASSPLGEGNTEAFF. The CDR3 bases are TGTGCCAGCAGCCCGTTGGGGGAGGGGAACACTGAAGCTTTCTTT. The J gene is TRBJ1-1, the V gene TRBV14; tentatively, D is TRBD1 (5 bases). CDR1 and CDR2 from the germline V gene are SGHDN and FVKESK. The CDR3 totals 15 residues. V shed 4 bases and J shed 1 base, with 13 bases lying between them.

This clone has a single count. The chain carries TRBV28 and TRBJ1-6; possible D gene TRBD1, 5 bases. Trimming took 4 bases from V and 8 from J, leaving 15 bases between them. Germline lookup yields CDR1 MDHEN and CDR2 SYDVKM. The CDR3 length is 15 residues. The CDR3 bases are TGTGCCAGCAGTTATAGAGCGGGGGTTCATTCACCCCTCCACTTT. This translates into CASSYRAGVHSPLHF.

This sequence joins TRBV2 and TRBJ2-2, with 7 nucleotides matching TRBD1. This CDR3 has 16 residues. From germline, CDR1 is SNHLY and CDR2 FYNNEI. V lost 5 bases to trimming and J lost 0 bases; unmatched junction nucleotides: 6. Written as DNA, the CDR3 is TGTGCCAGCAGTCCGACAGGGTTCGCGAACACCGGGGAGCTGTTTTTT. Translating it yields CASSPTGFANTGELFF.

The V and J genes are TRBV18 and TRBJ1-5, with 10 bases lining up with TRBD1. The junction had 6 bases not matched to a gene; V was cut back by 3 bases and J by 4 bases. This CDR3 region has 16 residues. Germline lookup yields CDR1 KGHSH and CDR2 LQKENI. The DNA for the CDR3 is TGTGCCAGCTCACCTTCGGGGACAGGGGAAAATCAGCCCCAGCATTTT. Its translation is CASSPSGTGENQPQHF.

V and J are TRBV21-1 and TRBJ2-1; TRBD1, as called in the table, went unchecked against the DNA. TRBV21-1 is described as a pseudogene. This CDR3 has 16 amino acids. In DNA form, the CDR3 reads TGTGCCAGCAGCAGGGTAACAGTCAGTTTCTACAATGAGCAGTTCTTC. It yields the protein CASSRVTVSFYNEQFF.

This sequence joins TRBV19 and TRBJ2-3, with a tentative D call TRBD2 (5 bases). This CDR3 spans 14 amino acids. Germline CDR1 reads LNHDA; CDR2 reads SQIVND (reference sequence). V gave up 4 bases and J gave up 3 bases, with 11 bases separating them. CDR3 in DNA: TGTGCCAGTAGTAATAAAGAGGGAACAGATACGCAGTATTTT. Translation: CASSNKEGTDTQYF.

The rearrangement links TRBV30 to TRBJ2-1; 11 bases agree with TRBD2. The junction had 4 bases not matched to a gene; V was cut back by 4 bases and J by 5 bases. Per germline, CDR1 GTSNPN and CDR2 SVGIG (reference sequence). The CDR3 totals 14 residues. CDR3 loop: CAWNPGLADNEQFF. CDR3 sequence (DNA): TGTGCCTGGAACCCGGGACTAGCGGACAATGAGCAGTTCTTC.

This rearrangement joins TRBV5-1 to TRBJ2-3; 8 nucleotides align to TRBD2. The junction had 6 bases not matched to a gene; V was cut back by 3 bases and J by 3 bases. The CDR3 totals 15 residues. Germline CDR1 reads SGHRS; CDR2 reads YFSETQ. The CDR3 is CASSSGGVGTDTQYF. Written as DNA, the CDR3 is TGCGCCAGCAGCTCGGGGGGGGTAGGAACAGATACGCAGTATTTT.

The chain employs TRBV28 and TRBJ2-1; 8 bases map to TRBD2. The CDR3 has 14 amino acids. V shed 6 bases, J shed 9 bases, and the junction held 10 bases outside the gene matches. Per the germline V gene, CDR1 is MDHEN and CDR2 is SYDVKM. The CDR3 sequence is CASSLRGAISEQFF. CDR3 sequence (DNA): TGTGCCAGCAGCTTGCGGGGGGCGATAAGTGAGCAGTTCTTC.

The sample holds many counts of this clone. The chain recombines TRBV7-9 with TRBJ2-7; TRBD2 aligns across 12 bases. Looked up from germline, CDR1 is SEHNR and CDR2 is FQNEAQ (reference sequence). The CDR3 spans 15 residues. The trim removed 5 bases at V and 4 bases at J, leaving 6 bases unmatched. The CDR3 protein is CASSETSGSPYEQYF. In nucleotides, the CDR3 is TGTGCCAGCAGCGAGACTAGCGGGAGTCCATACGAGCAGTACTTC.

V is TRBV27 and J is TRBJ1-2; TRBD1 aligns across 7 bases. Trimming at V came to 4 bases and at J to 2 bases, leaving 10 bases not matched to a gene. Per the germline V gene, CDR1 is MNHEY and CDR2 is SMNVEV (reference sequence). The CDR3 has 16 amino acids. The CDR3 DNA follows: TGTGCCAGCAGTTCGCACAGGGGAGGAGGGAACTATGGCTACACCTTC. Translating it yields CASSSHRGGGNYGYTF.

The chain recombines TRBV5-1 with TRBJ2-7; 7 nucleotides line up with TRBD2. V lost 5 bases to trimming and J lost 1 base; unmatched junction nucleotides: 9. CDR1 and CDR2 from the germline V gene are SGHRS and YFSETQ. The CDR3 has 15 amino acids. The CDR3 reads CASRWGGVNSYEQYF. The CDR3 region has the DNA TGCGCCAGCAGGTGGGGAGGGGTAAATTCCTACGAGCAGTACTTC. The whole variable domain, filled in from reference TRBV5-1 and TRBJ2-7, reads KAGVTQTPRYLIKTRGQQVTLSCSPISGHRSVSWYQQTPGQGLQFLFEYFSETQRNKGNFPGRFSGRQFSNSRSEMNVSTLELGDSALYLCASRWGGVNSYEQYFGPGTRLTVT.

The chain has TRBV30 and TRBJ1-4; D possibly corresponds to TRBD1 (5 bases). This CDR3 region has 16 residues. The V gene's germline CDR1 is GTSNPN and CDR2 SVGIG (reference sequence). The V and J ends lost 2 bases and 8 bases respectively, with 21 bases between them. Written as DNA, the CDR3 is TGTGCCTGGAGTCCCCATGGGGGAGGGGTTGGGGAAAAACTGTTTTTT. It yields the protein CAWSPHGGGVGEKLFF.

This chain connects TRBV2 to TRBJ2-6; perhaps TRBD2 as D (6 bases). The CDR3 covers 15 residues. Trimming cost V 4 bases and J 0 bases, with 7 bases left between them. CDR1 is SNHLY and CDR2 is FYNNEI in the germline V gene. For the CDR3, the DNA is TGTGCCAGCAGTGTCGGGAGCTCTGGGGCCAACGTCCTGACTTTC. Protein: CASSVGSSGANVLTF.

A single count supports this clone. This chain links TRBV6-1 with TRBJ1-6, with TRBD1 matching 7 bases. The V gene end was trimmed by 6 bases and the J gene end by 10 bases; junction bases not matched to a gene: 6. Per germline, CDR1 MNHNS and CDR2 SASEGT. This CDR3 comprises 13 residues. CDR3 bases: TGTGCCAGCAGACAGGGGCCTGACTCACCCCTCCACTTT. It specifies CASRQGPDSPLHF.

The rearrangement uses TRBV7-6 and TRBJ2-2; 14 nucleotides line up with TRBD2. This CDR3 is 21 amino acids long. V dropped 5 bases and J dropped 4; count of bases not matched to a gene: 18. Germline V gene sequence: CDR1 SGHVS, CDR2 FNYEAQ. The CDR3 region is CASSRVIPGLAGEGGTGELFF. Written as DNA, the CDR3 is TGTGCCAGCAGCCGGGTTATACCGGGACTAGCGGGAGAGGGGGGCACCGGGGAGCTGTTTTTT.

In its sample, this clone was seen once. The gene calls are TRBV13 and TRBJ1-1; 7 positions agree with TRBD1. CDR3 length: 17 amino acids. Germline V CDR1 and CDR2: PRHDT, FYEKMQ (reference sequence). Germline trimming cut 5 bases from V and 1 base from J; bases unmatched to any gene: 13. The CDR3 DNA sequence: TGTGCCAGCAGCCCGGAACTTAACAGGGGCGGGAACACTGAAGCTTTCTTT. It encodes CASSPELNRGGNTEAFF.

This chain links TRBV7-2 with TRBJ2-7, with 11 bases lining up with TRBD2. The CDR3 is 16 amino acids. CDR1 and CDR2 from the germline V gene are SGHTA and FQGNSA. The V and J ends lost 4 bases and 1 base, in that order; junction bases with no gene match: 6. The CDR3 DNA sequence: TGTGCCAGCAGCTCGGGGGGGACTAGCGGTTCCTACGAGCAGTACTTC. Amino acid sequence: CASSSGGTSGSYEQYF.